Given below is one TCR beta chain in context. TCRdb reprocessed the 5' RACE reads, keeping one entry per CDR3 protein, no DNA. The sample has approximately 110,000 distinct CDR3 sequences. These data belong to a study of T cells expressing NK-cell markers. The CDR3 length is 15 residues. The germline V gene encodes CDR1 MGHRA and CDR2 YSYEKL. The source of this sequence is a woman between 18 and 70 years old in good health. Sequenced material: blood T cells: a sorted CD56 or NKG2C T cell subset, CD4+ or CD8+ T cells, or bulk PBMC T cells (not recorded which). The V and J genes are TRBV4-1 and TRBJ2-2; lacking DNA, the TRBD1 call made by TCRdb goes unchecked. The CDR3 here is CASSQGSTESGELFF.